This T cell receptor beta chain is drawn from a study of OX40 agonist ivuxolimab in advanced cancers. Study in general: Those enrolled were about 82% male, with a mean age of about 66 years and ages from roughly 23 to 79.

Details on this clone: Its antigen is unidentified.

The assay was immunoSEQ multiplex PCR, and TCRdb's table has in-frame clones only and misses some. The table has about 70,000 clones, about 92% seen once. Study conclusions and caveats: With doses of 0.1 to 3.0 mg/kg, CD4+ and CD8+ blood T cells had undergone clonal expansion by week 6.

This CDR3 contains 15 residues. Looked up from germline, CDR1 is LNHDA and CDR2 is SQIVND (reference sequence). V dropped 5 bases and J dropped 4; count of bases not matched to a gene: 6. This TCR derives from an adult with an advanced solid tumor such as melanoma, head and neck, liver or kidney cancer. The V and J genes are TRBV19 and TRBJ2-5; TRBD1 matches at 11 bases. The sequences come from CD4+ or CD8+ T cells sorted from blood, collected in a trial of the OX40 agonist ivuxolimab. The CDR3 loop reads CASSGRTGGGETQYF. The CDR3 region has the DNA TGTGCCAGTAGTGGACGGACAGGGGGCGGAGAGACCCAGTACTTC. Supplemented by reference TRBV19 and TRBJ2-5, the full variable domain reads DGGITQSPKYLFRKEGQNVTLSCEQNLNHDAMYWYRQDPGQGLRLIYYSQIVNDFQKGDIAEGYSVSREKKESFPLTVTSAQKNPTAFYLCASSGRTGGGETQYFGPGTRLLVL.